This TCR beta chain was captured by sequencing in a study of T cell repertoires in cytomegalovirus infection. Study at large: A matching HLA type, together with CMV infection, was signaled by public TCR beta signatures.

TCRdb re-analysed the reads in MiXCR, keeping a single row per CDR3 protein. Of fewer than 900,000 distinct CDR3 sequences listed, roughly 29% were seen once; the top ten hold 10% to 15%. Study-level results: Clonotype analysis showed dominance of the ex vivo response by HLA-C-restricted CMV-specific TCR beta clonotypes.

Remarks on this clonotype: Its cognate antigen is unknown. The CDR3 carries no conserved terminal phenylalanine or tryptophan, so it likely arises from a read error.

The CDR3 runs to 14 residues. Germline V gene data show CDR1 as MNHGY and CDR2 as SAAAGT. V was cut by 0 bases and J by 1 base, with 6 bases left in between. The sequences come from cultured CD8+ T cells from PBMCs, collected from culture after CMV antigen stimulation. This TCR came from a human donor in good health (CMV status not recorded). Some clones in this sample may be carry-over from other donors' samples. The chain recombines TRBV6-8 with TRBJ1-1; perhaps TRBD1 as D (6 bases). The CDR3 sequence: CASSYSGGNTEAFI. DNA for the CDR3: TGTGCCAGCAGTTACTCAGGGGGGAACACTGAAGCTTTCATT.